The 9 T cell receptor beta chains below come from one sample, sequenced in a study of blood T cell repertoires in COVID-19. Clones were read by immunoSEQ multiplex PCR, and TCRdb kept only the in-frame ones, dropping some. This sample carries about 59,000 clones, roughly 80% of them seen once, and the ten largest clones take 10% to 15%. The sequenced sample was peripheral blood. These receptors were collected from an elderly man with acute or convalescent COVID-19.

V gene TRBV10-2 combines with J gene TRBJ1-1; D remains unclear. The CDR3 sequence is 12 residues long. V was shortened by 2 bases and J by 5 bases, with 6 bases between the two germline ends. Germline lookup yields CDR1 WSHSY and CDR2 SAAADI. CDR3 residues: CASSEGGTEAFF. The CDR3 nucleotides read TGCGCCAGCAGTGAGGGAGGGACTGAAGCTTTCTTT.

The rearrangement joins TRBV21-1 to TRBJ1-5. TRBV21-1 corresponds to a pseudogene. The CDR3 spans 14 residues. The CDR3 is CASSKEAGGQPQHF. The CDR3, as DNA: TGTGCCAGCAGCAAAGAAGCCGGCGGACAGCCCCAGCATTTT.

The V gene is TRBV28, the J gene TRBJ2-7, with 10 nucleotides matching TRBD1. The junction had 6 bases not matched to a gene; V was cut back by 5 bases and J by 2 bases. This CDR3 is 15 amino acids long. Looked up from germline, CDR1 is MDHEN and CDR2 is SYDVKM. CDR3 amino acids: CASSPRTGGTYEQYF. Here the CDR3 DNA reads TGTGCCAGCAGTCCTAGGACAGGGGGAACCTACGAGCAGTACTTC.

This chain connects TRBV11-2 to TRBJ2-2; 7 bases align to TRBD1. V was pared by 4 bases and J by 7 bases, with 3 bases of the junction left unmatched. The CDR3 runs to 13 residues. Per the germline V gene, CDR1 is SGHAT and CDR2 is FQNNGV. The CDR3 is CASSSQGFGELFF. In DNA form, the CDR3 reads TGTGCCAGCAGCTCACAGGGGTTCGGGGAGCTGTTTTTT.

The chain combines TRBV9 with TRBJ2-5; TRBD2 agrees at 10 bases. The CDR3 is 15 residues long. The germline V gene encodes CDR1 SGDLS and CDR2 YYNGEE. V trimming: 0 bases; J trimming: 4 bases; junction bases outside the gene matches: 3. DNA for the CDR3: TGTGCCAGCAGCGTAGAAATAGCGGGAGGAGAGACCCAGTACTTC. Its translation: CASSVEIAGGETQYF.

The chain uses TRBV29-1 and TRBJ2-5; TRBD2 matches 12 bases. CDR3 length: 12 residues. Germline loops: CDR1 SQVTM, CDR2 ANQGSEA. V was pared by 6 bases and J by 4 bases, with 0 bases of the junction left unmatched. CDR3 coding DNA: TGCAGCGTGGGACTAGCGGGAGAGACCCAGTACTTC. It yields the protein CSVGLAGETQYF.

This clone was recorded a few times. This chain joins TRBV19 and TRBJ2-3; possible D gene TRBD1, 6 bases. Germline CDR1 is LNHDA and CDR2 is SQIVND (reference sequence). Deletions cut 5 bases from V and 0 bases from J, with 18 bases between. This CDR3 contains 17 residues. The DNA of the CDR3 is TGTGCCAGTAGTCTTCCCACCGGGACACCAAGCACAGATACGCAGTATTTT. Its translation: CASSLPTGTPSTDTQYF.

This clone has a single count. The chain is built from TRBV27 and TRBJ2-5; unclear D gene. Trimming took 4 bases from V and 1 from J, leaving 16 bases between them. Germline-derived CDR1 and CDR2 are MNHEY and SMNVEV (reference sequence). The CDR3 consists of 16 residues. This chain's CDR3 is CASSSQGDSAQETQYF. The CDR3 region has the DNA TGTGCCAGCAGTTCCCAAGGTGACTCAGCCCAAGAGACCCAGTACTTC.

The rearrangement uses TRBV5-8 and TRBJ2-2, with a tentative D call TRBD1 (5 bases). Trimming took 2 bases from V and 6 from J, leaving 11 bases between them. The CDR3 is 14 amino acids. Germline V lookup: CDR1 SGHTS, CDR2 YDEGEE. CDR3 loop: CASSLGVFAGELFF. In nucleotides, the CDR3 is TGTGCCAGCAGCTTAGGGGTTTTCGCCGGGGAGCTGTTTTTT.